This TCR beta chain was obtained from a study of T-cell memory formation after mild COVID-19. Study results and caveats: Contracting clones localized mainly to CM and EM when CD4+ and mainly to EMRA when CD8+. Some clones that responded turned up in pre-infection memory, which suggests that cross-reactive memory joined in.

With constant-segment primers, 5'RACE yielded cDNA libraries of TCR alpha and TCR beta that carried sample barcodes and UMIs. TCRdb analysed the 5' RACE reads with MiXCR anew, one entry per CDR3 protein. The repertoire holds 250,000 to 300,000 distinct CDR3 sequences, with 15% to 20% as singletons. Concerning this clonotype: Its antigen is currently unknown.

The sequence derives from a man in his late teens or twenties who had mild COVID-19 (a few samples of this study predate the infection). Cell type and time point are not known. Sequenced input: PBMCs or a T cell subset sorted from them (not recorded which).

This chain's CDR3 is CATSETDRGGDGYTF. CDR3 nucleotides: TGTGCCACCAGCGAAACTGACAGGGGGGGAGATGGCTACACCTTC. V gene TRBV24-1 combines with J gene TRBJ1-2; TRBD1 agrees at 9 bases. The CDR3 spans 15 residues. Per germline, CDR1 KGHDR and CDR2 SFDVKD. J lost 6 bases, V lost 7 bases, and 11 bases had no gene match.